This T cell receptor (beta chain) was identified in a study of cytomegalovirus exposure and HLA in healthy donors (dated by TCRdb to about 2017). About the full investigation: According to an earlier analysis of several hundred of the donors, 150 million to 200 million T cells yielded 117 million unique TCR beta sequences and 276 Gb of sequence data. Roughly 300 gigabases of sequencing data and 80 million or so unique TCR sequences were included in an early release covering several hundred HLA-typed donors. The genetic ancestry cluster associated with self-reported Caucasian donors included 81% of the roughly 380 genotyped donors. The study aimed to test whether signatures of past pathogen exposure could be identified by cataloging public T cell receptors. The T cell repertoires of 670 or so subjects were profiled by immunosequencing and related to cytomegalovirus serostatus. In addition to the first cohort of 666 subjects, a separate validation cohort of 120 different subjects was used. To predict cytomegalovirus infection status, the study combined high-throughput TCR immunosequencing, statistical association of individual TCRs with disease status, and machine learning. In a later analysis, previously published TCR beta repertoires from 666 donors were re-analyzed and high-resolution HLA genotyping was added so that TCR occurrence patterns could be studied. Rather than using new phenotypic data, the later analysis identified candidate immune exposures from TCR beta sequences and from how often those sequences occurred across donors. To decide whether each TCR beta V gene segment behaved as functional or pseudogenic, an earlier analysis of some 540 of the donors relied on high-throughput TCR beta sequencing. Donor age, sex, ethnicity and CMV serostatus were compiled together with the repertoire data. A later genetic analysis used genome-wide SNP genotypes for about three fifths of the roughly 700 donors, treating that subset as a discovery cohort. All discovery cohort repertoires had been generated using a single sequencing platform. HLA typing covered class I and class II loci at four-digit resolution. The number of typed donors differed by locus: roughly 629-640 for A, B, C, DRB1 and DQB1; 500 to 550 for DQA1; some 610 for DPA1; and some 450 for DPB1. Roughly 5 DR-DQ haplotypes were handled as single units for association and clustering, since linkage in the cohort was strong. Among some 410 genotyped donors of the cohort, an average of around 250,000 unique TCR beta nucleotide sequences was sequenced per donor, of which about 19% were non-productive.

The library was obtained by the immunoSEQ multiplex PCR assay. The multiplex PCR relied on a mix of 60 forward primers for TCR Vbeta segments and 13 reverse primers for TCR Jbeta segments. The CDR3 region of rearranged TCR beta genes was amplified from genomic DNA with a multiplex PCR assay. The Illumina HiSeq System was used to sequence the amplified TCR beta libraries as 87-base-pair reads. The original pipeline was this. In a later analysis, 77 million or so unique TCR beta chains were counted across the approximately 620 repertoires, and roughly 10 million of these chains were shared by at least two donors. To remove PCR and sequencing errors, raw reads were error-corrected and collapsed into unique sequences using a nearest-neighbor algorithm that merged closely related sequences. To assign V, D and J gene segments, CDR3 sequences were aligned to IMGT reference sequences. For a sequence to be retained, a match of at least six nucleotides to both a V gene segment and a J gene segment was required. Rearrangements were classified as productive when the CDR3 lacked stop codons and remained in frame with V and J, and all other rearrangements were classified as non-productive. CDR3 was defined by IMGT convention, running from the second conserved V-encoded cysteine to the conserved J-encoded phenylalanine. In an earlier analysis of around 640 of the donors, sequences lacking an unambiguous match to a single V gene segment were excluded. An earlier analysis of a few hundred of the donors classified V segments as functional when productive rearrangements were above 56.7% and as segregating when the standard deviation between donors was above 5%. A statistical classification framework was built to diagnose cytomegalovirus status from the catalog of TCR beta chain sequences. In a later analysis, V and J genes were assigned by comparing TCR nucleotide sequences against IMGT/GENE-DB human TR gene sequences. The TCRdist pipeline was used in a later analysis to assign CDR3 sequences and most-parsimonious VDJ recombination scenarios. In a later analysis, each TCR beta chain was defined by its CDR3 amino acid sequence together with its V-gene family, and reads lacking a unique V-gene family were excluded. To address suspected cross-contamination and a sequencing artifact, a later analysis removed several hundred highly shared, low-generation-probability nucleotide sequences. In a later analysis, a clonal expansion index for each public chain was calculated from normalized within-repertoire ranks of inferred template counts. In a later analysis, generation probabilities were computed with a VDJ recombination model fitted to out-of-frame rearrangements, and the resulting probabilities were checked against IGoR. In a later analysis, hypergeometric tests were used to score TCR-TCR, TCR-HLA and TCR-CMV co-occurrence, with a repertoire-size bias correction applied to TCR pairs. A later analysis estimated false discovery rates by permuting HLA or CMV assignments 20 times. A later analysis grouped co-occurring TCRs with DBSCAN, adding TCRdist sequence similarity when clustering within HLA-allele-positive subsets. For co-occurrence clustering, repertoires with fewer than 30,000 or more than 120,000 public chains were excluded, along with roughly 5 repertoires with anomalous nucleotide sharing. TCRdb retrieved this table from immuneACCESS and kept in-frame rearrangements only. Not all clones are present; in checked studies, unresolved V genes account for under half, and no reason is known for the remainder. From that table come the V and J calls and clone size; the DNA was used to work out D and trimming. The sample records around 190,000 clones, roughly 85% of which are singletons. Jointly, the top ten make up 0.69% of the sample.

Notes on this clone: This clone's antigen is unknown. No per-base quality is available; no much larger clone lies one base away.

Beyond this particular receptor, the publication reports: The presence/absence analyses assumed that sequencing depth was roughly uniform across donors, and that assumption may not be true. Most CMV-associated TCR beta chains appeared to be HLA-restricted in a later analysis, and the HLA associations seemed to be driven largely by CMV exposure. A later analysis found that HLA-associated TCR beta chains were more clonally expanded and had lower generation probabilities than equally common non-associated chains. Strong co-occurrence of HLA alleles, especially DR and DQ, made assigning TCR associations to individual alleles difficult. In both the original and validation cohorts, the classifier was reported to diagnose cytomegalovirus status with high specificity and sensitivity. Because HLA typing was unavailable for some donors at each locus, only the typed subset was used in association tests. Because counts were too low, some 17 rarely observed V segments, including chromosome 9 orphons, were left out of the earlier analysis of about 620 of the donors. A later genetic analysis reported fewer N-insertions in productive TCRs among donors in an Asian-associated ancestry cluster than the roughly 670-donor mean. The authors suggested that the approach could potentially be extended to other disease states and immunological phenotypes. Across donors, most TCR sequences were observed very rarely, whereas some public TCRs were present in many individuals. A cluster of highly shared sequence variants was judged likely to represent a technical artifact of the sequencing pipeline. Specific HLA alleles were associated with around 18,000 TCR beta sequences at a false discovery rate of 0.05 in a later analysis. Correlated functional status among segregating V segments might be attributable to linkage disequilibrium, but an unknown experimental factor could not be ruled out. In vitro tests confirmed that a few of the cytomegalovirus-associated TCR beta chains recognize cytomegalovirus antigens. An earlier analysis of approximately 590 of the donors showed that most TCR beta V segments appeared in productive rearrangements either about 90% or about 30% of the time, which broadly matched IMGT annotations. In a later analysis, TCR association rates were found to vary across HLA loci, with the most associated TCRs seen for DRB1 alleles and the fewest for HLA-C alleles. A further reported finding was that TCR beta sequences accurately predicted the HLA-A and HLA-B alleles for most subjects in the first cohort. This cohort had only TCR beta chains sequenced, and the lack of alpha or paired-chain data limited which features could be detected. In a later genetic analysis, a missense DCLRE1C variant was associated with V-gene and J-gene trimming of TCR beta chains, and the association was replicated in an independent cohort. The study listed 150 to 200 TCR beta chains as associated with cytomegalovirus. Several of the top co-occurrence clusters appeared to be linked to parvovirus B19, influenza, CMV and Epstein-Barr virus, according to a later analysis. The only immune exposure information available for the cohort was CMV serostatus. Some IMGT-functional V segments, including TRBV6-2 and TRBV6-3, could not be told apart with the 87-base-pair reads, so those segments were excluded.

The trim is 6 bases for V and 4 bases for J, with a gap of 12 bases between the germline ends. The germline V gene supplies CDR1 SQVTM and CDR2 ANQGSEA. Measured from the cysteine to the phenylalanine, the CDR3 is 12 residues long. The sequence is cut down to CDR3 DNA, 36 bases in frame from base 1. The cohort was made up of 666 healthy bone marrow donors. Cohort members were all nominally healthy when sampled, although unrecorded immune exposures were likely present. The donor tested CMV seronegative, placing the donor among the roughly 350 seronegative members of the cohort. Each donor provided a peripheral blood sample, and peripheral blood mononuclear cells were used for TCR beta sequencing. Genomic DNA was extracted from the blood cell samples with the Qiagen DNeasy Blood Extraction Kit.

The sample consisted of PBMCs. Here the chain combines TRBV29-1 and TRBJ1-1; D gene: possibly TRBD1, on 6 matching bases. The receptor was derived from a woman aged 40-49 years in good health and CMV-seronegative. The CDR3 amino acid sequence is: CSVGTGPTEAFF. The nucleotides read TGCAGCGTCGGAACAGGGCCCACTGAAGCTTTCTTT.